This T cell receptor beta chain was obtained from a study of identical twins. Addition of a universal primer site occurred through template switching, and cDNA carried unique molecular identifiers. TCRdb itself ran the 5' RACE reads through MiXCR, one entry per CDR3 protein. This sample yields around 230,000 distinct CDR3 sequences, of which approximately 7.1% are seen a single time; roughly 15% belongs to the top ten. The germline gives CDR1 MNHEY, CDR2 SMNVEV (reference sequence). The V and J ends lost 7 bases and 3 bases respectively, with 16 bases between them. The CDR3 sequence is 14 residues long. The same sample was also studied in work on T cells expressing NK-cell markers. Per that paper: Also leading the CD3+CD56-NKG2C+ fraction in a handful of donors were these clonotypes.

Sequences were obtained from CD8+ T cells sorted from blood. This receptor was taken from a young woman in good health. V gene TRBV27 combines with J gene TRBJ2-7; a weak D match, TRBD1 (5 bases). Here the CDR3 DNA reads TGTGCCAGCACGGAAGGCGCAGGGTACTACGAGCAGTACTTC. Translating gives CASTEGAGYYEQYF.